Below, one T cell receptor (beta chain) is given with its context. Its antigen is unknown. This sample stems from a study of regulatory T cells in long-lasting Graves disease. Overall study results and limits: New patients shared roughly 1,000 public clonotypes, and persistent patients shared more, with about 2,500.

The time point here: persistent/refractory GD, antithyroid drugs over 5 years with positive TRAb. The TCR library was made from RNA that had been extracted from PBMCs in TRIzol. Those enrolled as patients came out of an endocrinology department in Xi'an, China. Library construction for TCR beta used iRepertoire HTBI primers and Arm-PCR of CDR3 regions. Study processing details: Samples revealed around 56 TRBV and approximately 15 TRBJ segments. MiXCR was run by TCRdb on the multiplex PCR reads, yielding one entry per CDR3 protein. TCRdb, rather than the study authors, made the V and J calls. The sample includes about 470,000 distinct CDR3 sequences, around 21% of them seen just once. The TCR sequence derives from a female donor with Graves disease. This specimen consisted of peripheral blood mononuclear cells (PBMCs), obtained when the disease was refractory, from a patient treated with antithyroid drugs.

The chain's CDR3 is CASSLDSGRPLRTDTQYF. The CDR3 region has the DNA TGTGCCAGCAGCTTAGATAGTGGTCGGCCCCTGCGCACAGATACGCAGTATTTT. This chain connects TRBV11-2 to TRBJ2-3; D uncertain. Germline V gives CDR1 SGHAT, CDR2 FQNNGV. This CDR3 has 18 residues. Trimming pared 0 bases from V and 1 base from J, leaving 17 bases between.